The 10 T cell receptor beta chains in this list originate from one sample, sequenced in a study of blood T cell repertoires in COVID-19. TCRdb keeps only in-frame clones here, not all; method: immunoSEQ multiplex PCR. This table holds about 130,000 clones, more than 85% found once. The source material was peripheral blood. The receptors here all came from a man between 60 and 75 years old with COVID-19, enrolled during active disease.

This clone was picked up a small number of times. The rearrangement uses TRBV5-1 and TRBJ2-1, with D perhaps matching TRBD2 (6 bases). Germline-derived CDR1 and CDR2 are SGHRS and YFSETQ. The CDR3 is 15 residues long. Between the trimmed V and J ends, which lost 3 bases and 10 bases, there was a span of 20 bases. The CDR3 DNA sequence: TGCGCCAGCAGCTCCCCAATACCGGGACTGAAAGAGCAGTTCTTC. It codes for CASSSPIPGLKEQFF.

The J gene is TRBJ1-1, the V gene TRBV6-6; weak D call: TRBD1 (5 bases). Germline CDR1 reads MNHNY; CDR2 reads SVGAGI (reference sequence). The ends were cut back, 6 bases at V and 8 bases at J, with 13 bases in the middle. CDR3 size: 12 residues. The CDR3 region has the DNA TGTGCCAGCAGGGACACGGAAGACGAAGCTTTCTTT. Its protein product is CASRDTEDEAFF.

This clone appeared once. The CDR3 DNA reads TGTGCCTGGAGTTGGGGCGACGAAGCTTTCTTT. Encoded protein: CAWSWGDEAFF. This chain uses TRBV30 with TRBJ1-1; a possible D gene is TRBD1 (5 bases). There are 11 residues in the CDR3. The V gene lost 2 bases and the J gene lost 8 bases, with 9 bases spanning the gap. Germline V gene lookup returns CDR1 GTSNPN and CDR2 SVGIG (reference sequence).

This chain links TRBV4-1 with TRBJ1-6; D unclear. CDR1 is MGHRA, CDR2 YSYEKL, per germline. The CDR3 length is 14 residues. The germline V and J ends were trimmed by 6 bases and 0 bases, with 6 bases remaining between them. The CDR3 DNA reads TGCGCCAGCAGGCCGGGCTCCTATAATTCACCCCTCCACTTT. The encoded protein is CASRPGSYNSPLHF.

The chain recombines TRBV12-5 with TRBJ2-1; perhaps TRBD1 as D (6 bases). From germline, CDR1 is LGHNT and CDR2 FRNRAP. With 3 bases removed from V and 16 bases from J, the gap between germline ends came to 19 bases. The CDR3 length is 13 residues. As DNA, the CDR3 is TGTGCTAGTGGTTTAGATTCGACAGGTCACGAATTCTTC. It yields the protein CASGLDSTGHEFF.

The chain joins TRBV7-9 to TRBJ1-1; 7 positions agree with TRBD1. The CDR3 covers 16 residues. Germline V CDR1 and CDR2: SEHNR, FQNEAQ (reference sequence). The trim removed 6 bases at V and 2 bases at J, leaving 12 bases unmatched. The CDR3 DNA reads TGTGCCAGCAGTTCCTCCCCGGGACAGATCAACACTGAAGCTTTCTTT. Translated: CASSSSPGQINTEAFF.

The chain has TRBV12-3 or TRBV12-4 and TRBJ1-2; D remains unclear. CDR3 size: 13 residues. Trimming took off 6 bases at V and 4 bases at J, with 12 bases between the two ends. CDR3 DNA: TGTGCCAGCAGCCAGATTTCTTCCTATGGCTACACCTTC. This translates into CASSQISSYGYTF.

The chain has TRBV6-5 and TRBJ1-2; 10 positions agree with TRBD1. CDR1 and CDR2 (germline): MNHEY, SVGAGI. This CDR3 contains 15 residues. J lost 4 bases, V lost 5 bases, and 7 bases had no gene match. DNA of the CDR3: TGTGCCAGCAGTACCGTGACAGGGGGCGGCTATGGCTACACCTTC. Encoded protein: CASSTVTGGGYGYTF.

The rearrangement joins TRBV5-1 to TRBJ2-3, with D tentatively TRBD1 (5 bases). This CDR3 is 15 amino acids long. Germline V CDR1 and CDR2: SGHRS, YFSETQ. V was shortened by 0 bases and J by 4 bases, with 12 bases between the two germline ends. The CDR3 nucleotides read TGCGCCAGCAGCTTGGAGGCAGGGCGTCCAGATACGCAGTATTTT. It translates to CASSLEAGRPDTQYF.

This chain joins TRBV18 and TRBJ1-1; tentative D call: TRBD1 (6 bases). The CDR3 is 16 amino acids. The V gene's germline CDR1 is KGHSH and CDR2 LQKENI. With 1 base removed from V and 2 bases from J, the gap between germline ends came to 14 bases. For the CDR3, the DNA is TGTGCCAGCTCACCACTCGACCCAGGGGTTAACACTGAAGCTTTCTTT. Its translation: CASSPLDPGVNTEAFF.